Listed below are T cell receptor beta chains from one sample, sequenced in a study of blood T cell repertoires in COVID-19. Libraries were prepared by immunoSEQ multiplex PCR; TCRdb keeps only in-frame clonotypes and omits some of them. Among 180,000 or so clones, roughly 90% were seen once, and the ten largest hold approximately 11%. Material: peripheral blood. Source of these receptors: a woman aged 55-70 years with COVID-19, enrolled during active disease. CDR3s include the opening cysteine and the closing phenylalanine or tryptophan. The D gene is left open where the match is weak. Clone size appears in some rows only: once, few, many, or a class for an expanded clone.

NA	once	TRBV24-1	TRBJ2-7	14	TGTGCCACCAGTGCTGCAGGGAAAGCCTACGAGCAGTACTTC	CATSAAGKAYEQYF
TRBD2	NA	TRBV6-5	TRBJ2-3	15	TGTGCCAGCAGGCACCGACTAGCGGGACAAGATACGCAGTATTTT	CASRHRLAGQDTQYF
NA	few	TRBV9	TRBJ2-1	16	TGTGCCAGCAGCGTAGCAGGCGGGTTAGTGTCAAATGAGCAGTTCTTC	CASSVAGGLVSNEQFF
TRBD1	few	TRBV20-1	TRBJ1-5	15	TGCAGTGCTAGTCCCGGGACAGGCAGCAATCAGCCCCAGCATTTT	CSASPGTGSNQPQHF
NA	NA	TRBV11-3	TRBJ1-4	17	TGTGCCAGCAGGACTAAGGGTTCAAAACCAACTAATGAAAAACTGTTTTTT	CASRTKGSKPTNEKLFF
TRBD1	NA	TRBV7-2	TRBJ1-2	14	TGTGCCAGCACCCCCGGACAGGCGATCGATGGCTACACCTTC	CASTPGQAIDGYTF
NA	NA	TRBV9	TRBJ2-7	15	TGTGCCAGCAGCGTAGAGGCGGGACCTTCCTACGAGCAGTACTTC	CASSVEAGPSYEQYF
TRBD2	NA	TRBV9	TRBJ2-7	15	TGTGCCAGCAGCGTAGGGGTTAGCGGGAGCTACGAGCAGTACTTC	CASSVGVSGSYEQYF
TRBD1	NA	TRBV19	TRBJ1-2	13	TGTGCCAGTAGTCTTAGACAGGGCCTTGGCTACACCTTC	CASSLRQGLGYTF
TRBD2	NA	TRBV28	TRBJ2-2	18	TGTGCCAGCAAACTCCTTGGACTAGCGGGAGACTCCACCGGGGAGCTGTTTTTT	CASKLLGLAGDSTGELFF